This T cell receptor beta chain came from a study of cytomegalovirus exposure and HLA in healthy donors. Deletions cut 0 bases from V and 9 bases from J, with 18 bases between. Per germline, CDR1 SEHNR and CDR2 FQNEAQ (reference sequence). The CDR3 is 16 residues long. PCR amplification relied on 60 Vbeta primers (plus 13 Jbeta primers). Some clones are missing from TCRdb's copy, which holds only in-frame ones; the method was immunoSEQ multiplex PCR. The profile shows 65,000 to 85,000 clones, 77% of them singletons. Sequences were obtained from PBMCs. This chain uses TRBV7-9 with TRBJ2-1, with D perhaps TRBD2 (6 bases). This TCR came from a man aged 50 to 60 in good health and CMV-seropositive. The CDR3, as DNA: TGTGCCAGCAGCTTAGCGCCCGGGGAGGCCAGCGGTGAGCAGTTCTTC. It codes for CASSLAPGEASGEQFF.